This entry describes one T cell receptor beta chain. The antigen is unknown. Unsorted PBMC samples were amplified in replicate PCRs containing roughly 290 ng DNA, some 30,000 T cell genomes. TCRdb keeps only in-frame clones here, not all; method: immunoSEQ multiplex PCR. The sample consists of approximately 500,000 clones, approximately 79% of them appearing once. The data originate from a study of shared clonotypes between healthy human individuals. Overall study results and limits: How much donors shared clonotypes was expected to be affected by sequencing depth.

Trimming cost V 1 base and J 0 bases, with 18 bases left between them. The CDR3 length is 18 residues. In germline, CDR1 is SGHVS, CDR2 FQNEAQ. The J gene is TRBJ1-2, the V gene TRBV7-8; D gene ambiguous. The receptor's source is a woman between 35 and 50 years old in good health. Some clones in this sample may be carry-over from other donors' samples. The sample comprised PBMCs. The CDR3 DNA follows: TGTGCCAGCAGCTTAGTTCGAATCTTGGGCAAAACTAACTATGGCTACACCTTC. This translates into CASSLVRILGKTNYGYTF.